Listed below are T cell receptor beta chains from one sample, sequenced in a study of control samples from healthy donors and cancer patients. Data came from immunoSEQ multiplex PCR; TCRdb stores just in-frame clones and leaves some out. The data contain 100,000 to 150,000 clones, 80% to 95% of them singletons. The sample taken for sequencing was blood. These receptors originate from a young man in good health. The conserved cysteine and the conserved F or W are not part of the CDR3 here. A row's size may be missing; if present it is once, few, many or a size class.

V	J	size	CDR3
TRBV6-5	TRBJ2-3	-	ASGKGGASTDTQY
TRBV6-1	TRBJ2-3	-	ASSEFGQGATQY
TRBV4-1	TRBJ1-5	-	ASSTMAHGNQPQH
TRBV5-4	TRBJ2-7	-	ASSSPGGAPGEQY
TRBV3-1/TRBV3-2	TRBJ1-5	-	ASGVVDQPNQPQH
TRBV2	TRBJ1-5	-	ASRDTGTGRVQPQH
TRBV7-6	TRBJ1-2	-	ASSLGRGSSYGYT
TRBV5-6	TRBJ1-1	-	ASSLDWGTGTEAF
TRBV3-1/TRBV3-2	TRBJ2-3	-	ASSQEQGSTDTQY
TRBV21-1	TRBJ1-1	-	ARLHQGQLLEAF
TRBV2	TRBJ1-4	-	ASRRTGIVEGVVKLF
TRBV7-2	TRBJ2-3	-	ASSLTSTSTDTQY
TRBV30	TRBJ2-5	-	AWSSFGTKQETQY
TRBV9	TRBJ2-3	-	ASNPDTGAQY
TRBV9	TRBJ2-7	once	ASSPTIPGGGTYEQY
TRBV7-6	TRBJ2-2	-	ASSLGPGGNTGELF
TRBV9	TRBJ2-3	-	ASSVAMDRGMTDTQY
TRBV11-2	TRBJ1-3	-	ASSLAGGNTIY
TRBV27	TRBJ1-2	-	ASSWTELTGGPYGYT
TRBV5-1	TRBJ1-5	-	ASRQGDNQPQH
TRBV3-1/TRBV3-2	TRBJ2-2	-	ASSYERGGRITGELF
TRBV15	TRBJ1-5	-	ATSRGWSGNQPQH
TRBV2	TRBJ1-1	-	ASREGQSEAF
TRBV3-1/TRBV3-2	TRBJ2-7	-	ASSPGLLPQY
TRBV5-4	TRBJ1-5	once	ASSLGTGEVRNQPQH
TRBV2	TRBJ2-2	-	ASSAQGVGTGELF
TRBV27	TRBJ2-2	once	ASSLRDYRTGELF